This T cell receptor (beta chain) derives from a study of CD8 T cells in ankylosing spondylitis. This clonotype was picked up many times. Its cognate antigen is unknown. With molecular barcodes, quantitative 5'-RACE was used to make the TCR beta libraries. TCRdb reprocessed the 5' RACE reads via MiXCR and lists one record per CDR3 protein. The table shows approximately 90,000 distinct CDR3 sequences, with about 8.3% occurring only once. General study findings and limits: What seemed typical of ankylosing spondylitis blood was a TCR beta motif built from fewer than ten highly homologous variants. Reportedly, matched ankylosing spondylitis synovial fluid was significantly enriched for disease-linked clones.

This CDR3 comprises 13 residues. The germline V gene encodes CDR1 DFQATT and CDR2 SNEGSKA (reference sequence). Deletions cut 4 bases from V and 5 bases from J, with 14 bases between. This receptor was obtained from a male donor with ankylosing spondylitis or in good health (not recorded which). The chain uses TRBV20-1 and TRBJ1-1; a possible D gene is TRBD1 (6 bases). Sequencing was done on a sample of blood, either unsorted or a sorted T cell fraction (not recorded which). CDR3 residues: CSATRGPGTEAFF. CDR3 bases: TGCAGTGCTACTCGGGGGCCTGGGACTGAAGCTTTCTTT.